The TCR beta chain described here comes from a study of blood T cell repertoires in COVID-19. For the study at large: Material from acute and convalescent COVID-19 was sourced from the United States, Italy and Spain.

Trimming stripped 3 bases from V and 2 bases from J, with 3 bases between. The germline gives CDR1 SGDLS, CDR2 YYNGEE. The CDR3 has 11 residues. The protocol was immunoSEQ multiplex PCR, while the TCRdb copy is restricted to in-frame clones and leaves out a portion. This table has 65,000 or so clones, around 90% appearing once. Input material: peripheral blood. The chain has TRBV9 and TRBJ2-7; no clear D. This sequence originates from a man aged 55 to 69 with acute or convalescent COVID-19. The CDR3 reads CASSDTYEQYF. CDR3 bases: TGTGCCAGCAGCGACACCTACGAGCAGTACTTC.